This TCR beta chain was obtained from a study of T cells in Graves' hyperthyroidism and ophthalmopathy. Germline trimming cut 5 bases from V and 1 base from J; bases unmatched to any gene: 11. The germline V gene has CDR1 SGHTA and CDR2 FQGNSA. The CDR3 sequence is 17 residues long. Diagnosing involved the use of clinical symptoms, serum thyroxine and TRAb, thyroid ultrasound and orbital computed tomography. This clonotype was counted ten times or more. As yet, its antigen is unknown. TCR beta CDR3 regions were amplified from RNA. First-round RT-PCR with HTBI primers amplified the TCR CDR3 region. One entry per CDR3 protein, called by TCRdb with MiXCR from the multiplex PCR reads. The profile shows about 350,000 distinct CDR3 sequences, approximately 15% of them singletons. Regarding the study as a whole: A 13 V-J model separated ophthalmopathy from stable hyperthyroidism.

This clonotype was sampled from a woman in her thirties with Graves' hyperthyroidism. The genes are TRBV7-2 and TRBJ1-5, with 7 bases fitting TRBD1. Material: blood. CDR3 sequence reads: CASSHGGQATSNQPQHF. The CDR3 DNA follows: TGTGCCAGCAGCCACGGAGGACAGGCAACAAGCAATCAGCCCCAGCATTTT.